Sequencing of this T cell receptor beta chain was carried out in a study of blood T cell repertoires in COVID-19. Study as a whole: The United States, Italy and Spain supplied acute and convalescent COVID-19 samples. In each case, the material was cDNA or gDNA derived from T cells, B-cell-depleted T cells, or PBMCs.

Germline V gives CDR1 MNHEY, CDR2 SVGEGT. V gave up 0 bases and J gave up 3 bases, with 8 bases separating them. The CDR3 length is 14 residues. How the authors handled the data: Reference gene primer amplification gave estimated nucleated cell counts. Assay used: immunoSEQ multiplex PCR; TCRdb lists only in-frame clones, some missing. V and J calls and clone size follow that table, whereas D and trimming were derived from the DNA. The sample has around 260,000 clones; about nine tenths are singletons. The genes are TRBV6-2 or TRBV6-3 and TRBJ1-1; D call uncertain. This receptor was taken from a woman aged 25 to 39 with active or convalescent COVID-19. The sample consisted of peripheral blood. DNA of the CDR3: TGTGCCAGCAGTTACTCGAGAGGGTACACTGAAGCTTTCTTT. Translation gives CASSYSRGYTEAFF.